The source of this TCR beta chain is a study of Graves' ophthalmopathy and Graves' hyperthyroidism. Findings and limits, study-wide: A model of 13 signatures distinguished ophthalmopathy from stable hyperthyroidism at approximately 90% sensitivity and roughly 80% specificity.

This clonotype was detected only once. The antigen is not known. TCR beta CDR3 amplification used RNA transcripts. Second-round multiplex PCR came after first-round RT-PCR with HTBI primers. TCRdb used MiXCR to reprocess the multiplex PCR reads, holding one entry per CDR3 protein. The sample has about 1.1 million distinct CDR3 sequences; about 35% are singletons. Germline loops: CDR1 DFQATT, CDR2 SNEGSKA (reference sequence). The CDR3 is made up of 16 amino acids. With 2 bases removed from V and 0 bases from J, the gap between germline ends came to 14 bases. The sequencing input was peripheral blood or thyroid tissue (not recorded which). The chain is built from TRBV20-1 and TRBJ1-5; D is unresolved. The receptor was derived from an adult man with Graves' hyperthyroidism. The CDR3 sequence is CSARPNQKYSNQPQHF. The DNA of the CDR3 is TGCAGTGCTAGACCCAATCAAAAATATAGCAATCAGCCCCAGCATTTT.